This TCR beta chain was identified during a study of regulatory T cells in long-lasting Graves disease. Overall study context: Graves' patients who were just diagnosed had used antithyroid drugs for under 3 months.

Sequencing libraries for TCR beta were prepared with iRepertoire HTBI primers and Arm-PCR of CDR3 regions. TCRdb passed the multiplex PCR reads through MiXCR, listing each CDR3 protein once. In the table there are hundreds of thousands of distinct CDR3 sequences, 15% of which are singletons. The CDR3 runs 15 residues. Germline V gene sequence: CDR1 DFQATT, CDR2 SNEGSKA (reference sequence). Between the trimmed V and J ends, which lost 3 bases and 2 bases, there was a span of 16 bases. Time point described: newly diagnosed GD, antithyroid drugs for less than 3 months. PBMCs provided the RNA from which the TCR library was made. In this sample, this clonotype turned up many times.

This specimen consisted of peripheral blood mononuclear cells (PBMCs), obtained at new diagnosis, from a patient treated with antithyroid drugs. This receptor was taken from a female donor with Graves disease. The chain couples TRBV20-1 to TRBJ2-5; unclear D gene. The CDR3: CSASLLVGRQETQYF. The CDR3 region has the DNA TGCAGTGCTAGTTTACTCGTGGGTCGACAAGAGACCCAGTACTTC.